This TCR beta chain was identified during a study of CD8 T cells in ankylosing spondylitis. A quantitative 5'-RACE method, one with molecular barcodes, was used to make TCR beta libraries. TCRdb used MiXCR to reprocess the 5' RACE reads, holding one entry per CDR3 protein. This sample has some 180,000 distinct CDR3 sequences; roughly 18% occur once, and the top ten carry around 4.7%. With 0 bases removed from V and 1 base from J, the gap between germline ends came to 11 bases. Germline lookup yields CDR1 LGHDT and CDR2 YNNKEL (reference sequence). This CDR3 comprises 16 residues. This clonotype has ten or more counts.

V is TRBV3-1 and J is TRBJ2-3; no clear D gene. The sequenced sample was blood, either unsorted or a sorted T cell fraction (not recorded which). This sequence originates from a male donor between 10 and 30 years old with ankylosing spondylitis or in good health (not recorded which). CDR3 DNA: TGTGCCAGCAGCCAAGATATCGGAGTGGGCACAGATACGCAGTATTTT. This translates into CASSQDIGVGTDTQYF.